This T cell receptor (beta chain) originates from a study of T cell changes during pregnancy in multiple sclerosis (dated by TCRdb to between 2018 and 2020). Context from the whole study: The study looked at changes in the T cell repertoire across pregnancy in women with multiple sclerosis.

With respect to this clone: Its antigen has not been determined. The sample holds no much larger clone one base away, and base qualities are not on file.

Library preparation used the immunoSEQ multiplex PCR assay. The immuneACCESS repertoire file appears here via TCRdb, limited to in-frame rearrangements. These files lack a portion of the clones; in checked studies, under half of the deficit traces to unresolved V genes, and the cause of the others is not known. A total of over 45,000 clones appear in this sample, roughly nine tenths of them only once. The ten largest account for 1.4% to 1.5% of the sample. From a lookup of the germline V gene (reference sequence), CDR1 and CDR2 are GTSNPN and SVGIG. The CDR3 numbers 12 residues from cysteine through phenylalanine. CDR3 DNA is the only sequence kept; it has 36 bases, read in frame from the first base. Germline trimming: 5 bases from V, 3 bases from J; junction bases outside gene matches: 4.

The sequence was collected from a female donor in good health, enrolled as a control in a pregnancy study. The chain is encoded by TRBV30 joined to TRBJ2-7, with 7 bases matching TRBD1. The sequenced sample was peripheral blood, obtained in the first trimester of pregnancy. The bases read TGTGCCTGGGAGCCAGGGGGCTACGAGCAGTACTTC. This yields the protein CAWEPGGYEQYF.